The subject of this entry is one T cell receptor beta chain. Antigen: not known. This sample was taken from a study of metastatic and nonmetastatic thyroid tumors. Study details: Repertoire comparison spanned blood and tumor or nodule tissue of malignant and benign thyroid patients.

Points from the study as a whole: As reported, TCR beta diversity in blood and tumor was significantly higher in malignant thyroid tumors than in benign nodules.

Among the patients, none had received any treatment before thyroid surgery. V lost 2 bases to trimming and J lost 4 bases; unmatched junction nucleotides: 5. Germline values: CDR1 DFQATT, CDR2 SNEGSKA (reference sequence). The CDR3 is 14 residues long. MiXCR was used by TCRdb to re-call the PCR reads. The sample carries about 21,000 clones, 28% recorded once. What was sequenced was tumor tissue. The chain employs TRBV20-1 and TRBJ1-3; 7 bases fit TRBD1. The sequence was collected from a male donor with papillary thyroid cancer or a benign thyroid nodule (not recorded which). Some clones in this sample may be carry-over from other donors' samples. Here the CDR3 DNA reads TGCAGTGCTAGAACAGGGGCACCGGGAAACACCATATATTTT. This encodes CSARTGAPGNTIYF.